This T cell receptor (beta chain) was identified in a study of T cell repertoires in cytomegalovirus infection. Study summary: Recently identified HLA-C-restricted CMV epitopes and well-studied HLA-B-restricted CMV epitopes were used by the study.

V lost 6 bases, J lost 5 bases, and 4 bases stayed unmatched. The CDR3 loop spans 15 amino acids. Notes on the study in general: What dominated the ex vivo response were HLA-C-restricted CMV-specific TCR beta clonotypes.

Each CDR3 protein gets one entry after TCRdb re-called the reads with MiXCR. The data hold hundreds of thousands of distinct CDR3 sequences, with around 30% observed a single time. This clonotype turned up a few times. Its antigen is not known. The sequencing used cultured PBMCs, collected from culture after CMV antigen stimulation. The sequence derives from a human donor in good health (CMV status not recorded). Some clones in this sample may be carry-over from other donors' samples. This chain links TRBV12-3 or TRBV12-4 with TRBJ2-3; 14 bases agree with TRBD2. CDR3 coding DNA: TGTGCCAGCAGGCCGGGACTAGCGGGGGTAGATACGCAGTATTTT. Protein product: CASRPGLAGVDTQYF.